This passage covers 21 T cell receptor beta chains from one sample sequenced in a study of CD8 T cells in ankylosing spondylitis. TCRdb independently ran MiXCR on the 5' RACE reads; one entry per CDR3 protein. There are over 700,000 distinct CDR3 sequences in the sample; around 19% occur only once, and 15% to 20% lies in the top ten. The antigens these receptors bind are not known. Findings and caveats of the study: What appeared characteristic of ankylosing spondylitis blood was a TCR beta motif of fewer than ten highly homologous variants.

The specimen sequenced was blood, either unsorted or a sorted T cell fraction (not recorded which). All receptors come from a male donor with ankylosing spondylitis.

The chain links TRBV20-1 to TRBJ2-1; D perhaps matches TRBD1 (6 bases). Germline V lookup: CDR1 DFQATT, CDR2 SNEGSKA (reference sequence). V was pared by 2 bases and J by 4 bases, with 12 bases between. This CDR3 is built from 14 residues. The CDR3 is CSARLQGRYNEQFF. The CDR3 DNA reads TGCAGTGCTAGATTACAGGGCCGGTACAATGAGCAGTTCTTC.

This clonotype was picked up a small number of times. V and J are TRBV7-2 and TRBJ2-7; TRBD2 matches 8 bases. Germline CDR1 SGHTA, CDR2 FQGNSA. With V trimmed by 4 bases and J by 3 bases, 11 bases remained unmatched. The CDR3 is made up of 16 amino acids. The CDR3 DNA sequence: TGTGCCAGCAGCTCCAGTAGGAACGGGAGGGACTACGAGCAGTACTTC. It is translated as CASSSSRNGRDYEQYF.

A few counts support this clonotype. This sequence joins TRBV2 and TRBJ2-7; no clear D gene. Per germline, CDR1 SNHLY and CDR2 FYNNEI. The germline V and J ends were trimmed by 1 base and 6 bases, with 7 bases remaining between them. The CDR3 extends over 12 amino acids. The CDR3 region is CASSEVWGEQYF. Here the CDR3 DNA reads TGTGCCAGCAGTGAAGTGTGGGGCGAGCAGTACTTC.

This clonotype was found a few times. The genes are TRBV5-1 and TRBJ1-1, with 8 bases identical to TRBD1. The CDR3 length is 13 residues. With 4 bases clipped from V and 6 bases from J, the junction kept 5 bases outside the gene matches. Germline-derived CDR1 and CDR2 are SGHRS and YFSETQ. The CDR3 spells CASSLTGEAEAFF. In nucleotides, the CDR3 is TGCGCCAGCAGCCTGACAGGGGAAGCTGAAGCTTTCTTT.

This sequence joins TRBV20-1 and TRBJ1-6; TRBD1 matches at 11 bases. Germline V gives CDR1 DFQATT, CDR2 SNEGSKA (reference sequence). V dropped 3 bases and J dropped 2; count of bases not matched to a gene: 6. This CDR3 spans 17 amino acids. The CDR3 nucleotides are TGCAGTGCTAGCCGGGACAGGGGGACAACCTATAATTCACCCCTCCACTTT. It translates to CSASRDRGTTYNSPLHF.

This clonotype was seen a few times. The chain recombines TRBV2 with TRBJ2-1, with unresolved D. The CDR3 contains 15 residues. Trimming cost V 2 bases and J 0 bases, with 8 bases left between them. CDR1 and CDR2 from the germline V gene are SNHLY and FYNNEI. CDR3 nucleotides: TGTGCCAGCAGTGAACGGCCGAGCTCCTACAATGAGCAGTTCTTC. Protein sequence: CASSERPSSYNEQFF.

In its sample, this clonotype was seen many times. CDR3 bases: TGTGCCAGCAGCCGTGATCGACAGACCCAGTACTTC. Translation gives CASSRDRQTQYF. The V call is TRBV14, the J call TRBJ2-5; D is ambiguous. The V end lost 4 bases, the J end lost 6 bases, and 9 bases lay between the germline ends. The CDR3 length is 12 residues. Germline values: CDR1 SGHDN, CDR2 FVKESK.

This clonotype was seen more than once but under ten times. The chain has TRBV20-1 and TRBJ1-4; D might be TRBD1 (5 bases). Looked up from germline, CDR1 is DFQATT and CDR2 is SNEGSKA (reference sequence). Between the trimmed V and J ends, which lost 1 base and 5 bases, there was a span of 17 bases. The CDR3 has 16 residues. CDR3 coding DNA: TGCAGTGCTAGAGGACTCAGGGCCGGCCCAAATGAAAAACTGTTTTTT. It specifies CSARGLRAGPNEKLFF.

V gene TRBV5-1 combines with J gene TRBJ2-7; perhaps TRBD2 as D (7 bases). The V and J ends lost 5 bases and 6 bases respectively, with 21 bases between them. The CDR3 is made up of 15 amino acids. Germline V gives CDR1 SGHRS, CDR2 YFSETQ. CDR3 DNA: TGCGCCAGCAGTGGTGGGGGGGCAACGAAGTTCGAGCAGTACTTC. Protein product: CASSGGGATKFEQYF.

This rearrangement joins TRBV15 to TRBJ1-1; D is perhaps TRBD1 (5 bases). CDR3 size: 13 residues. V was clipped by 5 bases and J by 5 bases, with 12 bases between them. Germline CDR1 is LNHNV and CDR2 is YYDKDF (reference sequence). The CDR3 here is CATSGRQTTEAFF. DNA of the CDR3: TGTGCCACCAGCGGGAGACAGACAACTGAAGCTTTCTTT.

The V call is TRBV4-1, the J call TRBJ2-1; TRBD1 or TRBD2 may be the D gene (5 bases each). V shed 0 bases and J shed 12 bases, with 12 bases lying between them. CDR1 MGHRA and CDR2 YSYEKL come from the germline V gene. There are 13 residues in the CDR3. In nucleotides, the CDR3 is TGCGCCAGCAGCCAAGATACCGGGGCAAGGCAGTTCTTC. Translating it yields CASSQDTGARQFF.

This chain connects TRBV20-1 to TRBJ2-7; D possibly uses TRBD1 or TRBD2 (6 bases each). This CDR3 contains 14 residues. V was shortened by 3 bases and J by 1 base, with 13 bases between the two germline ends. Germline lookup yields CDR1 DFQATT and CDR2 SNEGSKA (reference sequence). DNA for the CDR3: TGCAGTGCTAGGAGGGGGGATAGTTCCTACGAGCAGTACTTC. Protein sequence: CSARRGDSSYEQYF.

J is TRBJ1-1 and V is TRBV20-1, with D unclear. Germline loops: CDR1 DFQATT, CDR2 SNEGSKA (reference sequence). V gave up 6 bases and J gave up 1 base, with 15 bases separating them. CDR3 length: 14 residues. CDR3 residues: CSAPFLTRNTEAFF. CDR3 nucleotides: TGCAGTGCCCCATTTCTCACTAGGAACACTGAAGCTTTCTTT.

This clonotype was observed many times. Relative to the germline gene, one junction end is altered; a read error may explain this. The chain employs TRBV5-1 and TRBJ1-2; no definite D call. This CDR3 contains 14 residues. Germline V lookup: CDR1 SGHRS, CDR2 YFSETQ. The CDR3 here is CASSLVVGNYGYTF. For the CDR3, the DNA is TGTGCCAGCAGTTTAGTGGTTGGAAACTATGGCTACACCTTC.

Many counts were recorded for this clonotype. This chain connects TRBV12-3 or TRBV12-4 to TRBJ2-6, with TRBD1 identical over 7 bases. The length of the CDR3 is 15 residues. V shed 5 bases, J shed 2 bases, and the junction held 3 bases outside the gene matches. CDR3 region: CASSKQGAGANVLTF. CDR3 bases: TGTGCCAGCAGTAAGCAGGGGGCTGGGGCCAACGTCCTGACTTTC.

CDR3 in amino acids: CASSEAPTYTEAFF. In nucleotides, the CDR3 is TGTGCCAGCAGTGAAGCGCCCACTTACACTGAAGCTTTCTTT. The chain combines TRBV2 with TRBJ1-1; D gene ambiguous. With 0 bases removed from V and 3 bases from J, the gap between germline ends came to 8 bases. CDR1 is SNHLY and CDR2 is FYNNEI in the germline V gene. The CDR3 consists of 14 residues.

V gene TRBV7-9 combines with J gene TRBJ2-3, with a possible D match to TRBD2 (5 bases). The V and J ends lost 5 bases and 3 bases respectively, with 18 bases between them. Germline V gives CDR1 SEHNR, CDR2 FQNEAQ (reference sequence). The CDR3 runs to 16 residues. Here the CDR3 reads CASSPAGIVATDTQYF. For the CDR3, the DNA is TGTGCCAGCAGCCCGGCCGGGATTGTAGCAACAGATACGCAGTATTTT.

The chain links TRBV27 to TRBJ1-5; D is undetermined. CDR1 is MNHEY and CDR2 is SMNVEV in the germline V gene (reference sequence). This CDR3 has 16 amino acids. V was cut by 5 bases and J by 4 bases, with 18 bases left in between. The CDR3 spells CASSGGGPFGNQPQHF. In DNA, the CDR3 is TGTGCCAGCAGTGGTGGCGGACCCTTCGGAAATCAGCCCCAGCATTTT.

The CDR3 nucleotides read TGTGCCACCAGTGATTTGCGGACTAGCGGGAAGGGCAATGAGCAGTTCTTC. Protein product: CATSDLRTSGKGNEQFF. V is TRBV24-1 and J is TRBJ2-1, with 12 bases identical to TRBD2. Germline V lookup: CDR1 KGHDR, CDR2 SFDVKD. This CDR3 region has 17 residues. J gave up 6 bases and V 0 bases, and 5 bases lay outside the gene matches.

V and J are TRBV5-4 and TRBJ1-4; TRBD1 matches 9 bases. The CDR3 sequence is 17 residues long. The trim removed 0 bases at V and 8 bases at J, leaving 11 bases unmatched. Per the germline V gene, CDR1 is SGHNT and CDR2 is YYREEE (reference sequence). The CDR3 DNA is TGTGCCAGCAGCTTGGGGGGACAGGGCCATCGTCTAGAAAAACTGTTTTTT. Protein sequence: CASSLGGQGHRLEKLFF.

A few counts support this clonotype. The CDR3 nucleotides are TGTGCCAGCAGCTTAGATCTCGGGGAAATGGTCTACGAGCAGTACTTC. Protein sequence: CASSLDLGEMVYEQYF. The chain joins TRBV7-9 to TRBJ2-7, with a weak D call TRBD2 (5 bases). Trimming removed 1 base from V and 3 bases from J, with 16 bases in between. Germline V gene lookup returns CDR1 SEHNR and CDR2 FQNEAQ (reference sequence). The CDR3 spans 16 residues.